What follows is one T cell receptor (beta chain) and its context. Assay: immunoSEQ multiplex PCR; the TCRdb copy retains only in-frame clones and omits some. Of some 150,000 clones listed, roughly 80% are singletons. This sample is part of a study of blood T cell repertoires in COVID-19. CDR1 is SGHTA, CDR2 FQGTGA, per germline. This CDR3 is built from 14 residues. The sequence derives from a woman under 30 who had been exposed to COVID-19. The source material was PBMCs or T cells enriched from blood (not recorded which). The J gene is TRBJ1-5, the V gene TRBV7-3; weak D call: TRBD1 (5 bases). This CDR3 is CALLQGFSNQPQHF. The CDR3 DNA follows: TGTGCTCTCCTTCAGGGTTTTAGCAATCAGCCCCAGCATTTT.